This T cell receptor (beta chain) was captured in a study of blood T cells in healthy people across ages. Overall study: Template switching retrieved approximately one barcoded beta molecule for each two T cells.

Primed by a sample-barcoded 5' primer and a J-beta primer mix, a second PCR proceeded for roughly 7 to 11 cycles. TCRdb reprocessed the 5' RACE reads via MiXCR and lists one record per CDR3 protein. The top ten hold 30% to 40% of the sample, which has roughly 700,000 distinct CDR3 sequences, around 49% seen once. Sequencing was carried out using blood. This TCR came from a woman aged 55-69 years in good health.

The CDR3 protein is CATSRDENEQFF. The CDR3 nucleotides are TGTGCCACCAGCAGAGATGAGAATGAGCAGTTCTTC. This chain uses TRBV15 with TRBJ2-1; D call uncertain. Between the trimmed V and J ends, which lost 0 bases and 7 bases, there was a span of 4 bases. Germline assignment: CDR1 LNHNV and CDR2 YYDKDF (reference sequence). The CDR3 is 12 amino acids.